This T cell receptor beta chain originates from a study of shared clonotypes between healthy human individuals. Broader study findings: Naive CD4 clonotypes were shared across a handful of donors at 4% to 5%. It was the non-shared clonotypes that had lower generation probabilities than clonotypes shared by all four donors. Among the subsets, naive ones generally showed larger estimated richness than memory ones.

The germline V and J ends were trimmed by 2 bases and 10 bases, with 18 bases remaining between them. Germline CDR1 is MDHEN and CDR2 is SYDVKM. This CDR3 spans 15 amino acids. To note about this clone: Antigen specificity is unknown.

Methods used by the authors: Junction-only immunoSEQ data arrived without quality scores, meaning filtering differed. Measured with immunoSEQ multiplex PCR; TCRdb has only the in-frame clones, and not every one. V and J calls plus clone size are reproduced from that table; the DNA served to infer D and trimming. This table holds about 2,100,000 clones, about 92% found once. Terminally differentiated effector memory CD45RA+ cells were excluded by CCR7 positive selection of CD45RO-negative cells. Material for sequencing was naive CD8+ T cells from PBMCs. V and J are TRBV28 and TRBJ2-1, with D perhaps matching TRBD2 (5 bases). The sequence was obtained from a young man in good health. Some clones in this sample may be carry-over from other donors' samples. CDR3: CASSLESGPRREQFF. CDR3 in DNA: TGTGCCAGCAGTTTAGAGAGCGGCCCAAGAAGGGAGCAGTTCTTC.